This passage covers 30 T cell receptor beta chains from one sample sequenced in a study of early T cells in non-severe SARS-CoV-2 infection (dated by TCRdb to the early 2020s). Library preparation employed 5' RACE. The data were produced on a NextSeq 500. Using fastp at Q25 and MiXCR, TCRdb reprocessed the public reads and kept productive beta chains. Identical CDR3 protein sequences are pooled into one entry, listed with their most common genes and DNA. In all, the sample holds some 87,000 distinct CDR3 sequences, and about 12% of those were seen once. 2.6% of the sample rests with the top ten. Sample: whole blood. The receptors here all came from an adult who was a healthcare worker with PCR-confirmed SARS-CoV-2 infection or an uninfected control (not recorded which).

This clonotype has ten or more counts. The rearrangement links TRBV11-3 to TRBJ2-1, with 9 bases identical to TRBD2. CDR1 and CDR2 (germline): SGHNT, YENEEA. CDR3 size: 15 residues. Losses at the gene ends were 5 bases for V and 5 bases for J; bases not matched to a gene: 7. CDR3 in DNA: TGTGCCAGCAGCCCGAGCGGGGGGACCCACAATGAGCAGTTCTTC. It encodes CASSPSGGTHNEQFF. The whole variable domain, remainder taken from reference TRBV11-3 and TRBJ2-1, is EAGVVQSPRYKIIEKKQPVAFWCNPISGHNTLYWYLQNLGQGPELLIRYENEEAVDDSQLPKDRFSAERLKGVDSTLKIQPAELGDSAVYLCASSPSGGTHNEQFFGPGTRLTVL.

The table lists this clonotype with many counts. This sequence joins TRBV28 and TRBJ2-2; no definite D call. V lost 6 bases to trimming and J lost 6 bases, with 17 bases between them. Germline V gives CDR1 MDHEN, CDR2 SYDVKM. CDR3 length equals 15 residues. Written as DNA, the CDR3 is TGTGCCAGCAGACCCGGTGGCAGTCGGTCCGGGGAGCTGTTTTTT. Its protein is CASRPGGSRSGELFF.

This chain uses TRBV6-6 with TRBJ1-1, with a weak D call TRBD1 (5 bases). Germline V CDR1 and CDR2: MNHNY, SVGAGI (reference sequence). Trimming pared 7 bases from V and 0 bases from J, leaving 15 bases between. The CDR3 runs to 15 residues. The CDR3 sequence is CASNPSRDLNTEAFF. CDR3 nucleotides: TGTGCCAGCAATCCTTCCAGGGATTTGAACACTGAAGCTTTCTTT.

This clonotype was detected many times. The chain couples TRBV29-1 to TRBJ1-2, with 7 bases matching TRBD1. After removal of 7 bases from V and 5 bases from J, the junction contained 7 bases not matched to a gene. The CDR3 has 12 amino acids. The V gene's germline CDR1 is SQVTM and CDR2 ANQGSEA. The CDR3 here is CSAEGQMYGYTF. CDR3 nucleotide sequence: TGCAGCGCCGAGGGACAGATGTATGGCTACACCTTC.

The V and J genes are TRBV28 and TRBJ2-7, with D tentatively TRBD1 (5 bases). The V gene's germline CDR1 is MDHEN and CDR2 SYDVKM. V shed 9 bases and J shed 0 bases, with 9 bases lying between them. The CDR3 runs to 12 residues. In DNA, the CDR3 is TGTGCCAGTGGGGCTTTCTCCTACGAGCAGTACTTC. The encoded protein is CASGAFSYEQYF.

This chain uses TRBV30 with TRBJ2-1, with D unresolved. With 1 base removed from V and 10 bases from J, the gap between germline ends came to 14 bases. Germline CDR1 is GTSNPN and CDR2 is SVGIG (reference sequence). CDR3 length: 13 amino acids. The CDR3 loop is CAWSAVALGEQFF. The CDR3 coding sequence is TGTGCCTGGAGTGCGGTGGCCCTTGGGGAGCAGTTCTTC.

This clonotype was counted at least ten times. This chain connects TRBV11-2 to TRBJ2-5; no clear D gene. Per germline, CDR1 SGHAT and CDR2 FQNNGV. Trimming pared 1 base from V and 11 bases from J, leaving 8 bases between. The CDR3 covers 11 residues. CDR3 in amino acids: CASSLVPSQYF. CDR3 nucleotides: TGTGCCAGCAGCTTAGTGCCTTCGCAGTACTTC.

CDR3 nucleotide sequence: TGTGCCACCCCCTCACAGGGTATCGGTGATTCACCCCTCCACTTT. This codes for CATPSQGIGDSPLHF. This sequence joins TRBV28 and TRBJ1-6; possibly TRBD1 for D (6 bases). The CDR3 has 15 residues. Germline assignment: CDR1 MDHEN and CDR2 SYDVKM. Trimming stripped 10 bases from V and 8 bases from J, with 21 bases between.

V is TRBV18 and J is TRBJ1-1; possible D gene TRBD1, 5 bases. The V gene's germline CDR1 is KGHSH and CDR2 LQKENI. V lost 3 bases, J lost 0 bases, and 11 bases lay in between. This CDR3 has 15 residues. In nucleotides, the CDR3 is TGTGCCAGCTCACCGTCCGGGGCCCTGAACACTGAAGCTTTCTTT. It codes for CASSPSGALNTEAFF.

The rearrangement links TRBV3-1 to TRBJ2-5; TRBD1 or TRBD2 may be the D gene (5 bases each). The CDR3 covers 16 residues. The germline CDR1 and CDR2 sequences are LGHDT and YNNKEL (reference sequence). V shed 3 bases and J shed 0 bases, with 14 bases lying between them. CDR3 DNA: TGTGCCAGCAGCCATCGGGACCAAATCTACCAAGAGACCCAGTACTTC. Its protein is CASSHRDQIYQETQYF.

This clonotype has a count of ten or more. One junction end does not reproduce the germline sequence, and a read error may be involved. The genes are TRBV5-1 and TRBJ2-6, with D maybe TRBD1 (5 bases). The length of the CDR3 is 15 residues. Germline lookup yields CDR1 SGHRS and CDR2 YFSETQ. CDR3 protein: CASSSGHSGANVLIF. DNA of the CDR3: TGCGCCAGCAGCTCCGGACACTCTGGGGCCAACGTCCTGATTTTC.

This clonotype showed up just a few times. The chain joins TRBV11-2 to TRBJ1-6; the D gene is possibly TRBD1 (6 bases). V lost 1 base, J lost 7 bases, and 11 bases lay in between. The V gene's germline CDR1 is SGHAT and CDR2 FQNNGV. The CDR3 length is 15 residues. CDR3 coding DNA: TGTGCCAGCAGCTTAGGGGCAGGGGAGAATTCACCCCTCCACTTT. Its protein is CASSLGAGENSPLHF.

There are many counts of this clonotype. The chain is built from TRBV29-1 and TRBJ2-3; no clear D gene. Germline CDR1 and CDR2: SQVTM and ANQGSEA. V was shortened by 7 bases and J by 2 bases, with 13 bases between the two germline ends. The CDR3 extends over 13 amino acids. CDR3 loop: CSALDQNTDTQYF. CDR3 coding DNA: TGCAGCGCCCTTGACCAAAACACAGATACGCAGTATTTT.

This clonotype appeared many times. J is TRBJ1-1 and V is TRBV5-1; D is unresolved. CDR1 SGHRS and CDR2 YFSETQ come from the germline V gene. V was clipped by 5 bases and J by 5 bases, with 13 bases between them. The CDR3 sequence is 13 residues long. As DNA, the CDR3 is TGCGCCAGCAGGACGGGAGCGGGAACTGAAGCTTTCTTT. Translating gives CASRTGAGTEAFF.

This clonotype was counted many times. This chain joins TRBV14 and TRBJ1-5; D is ambiguous. Germline assignment: CDR1 SGHDN and CDR2 FVKESK. The CDR3 is 13 residues long. Trimming stripped 2 bases from V and 4 bases from J, with 6 bases between. In DNA, the CDR3 is TGTGCCAGCAGCCAAAAGGGAAATCAGCCCCAGCATTTT. This codes for CASSQKGNQPQHF.

This chain links TRBV29-1 with TRBJ2-3; the D is unclear. CDR1 and CDR2 from the germline V gene are SQVTM and ANQGSEA. Between the trimmed V and J ends, which lost 6 bases and 1 base, there was a span of 17 bases. The CDR3 consists of 15 residues. The CDR3 is CSVFTFFGGTDTQYF. CDR3 DNA: TGCAGCGTCTTCACCTTCTTCGGCGGCACAGATACGCAGTATTTT.

This clonotype turned up a few times. The V call is TRBV7-6, the J call TRBJ2-1; D may correspond to TRBD1 or TRBD2 (6 bases each). The CDR3 consists of 13 residues. The germline V and J ends were trimmed by 5 bases and 7 bases, with 12 bases remaining between them. Germline CDR1 and CDR2: SGHVS and FNYEAQ. The chain's CDR3 is CASSLTGANEQFF. The CDR3 DNA sequence: TGTGCCAGCAGCCTAACGGGGGCGAATGAGCAGTTCTTC.

This clonotype was seen at least ten times. The rearrangement uses TRBV6-1 and TRBJ2-2, with D unresolved. Germline V gene sequence: CDR1 MNHNS, CDR2 SASEGT. The V end lost 8 bases, the J end lost 0 bases, and 7 bases lay between the germline ends. The length of the CDR3 is 13 residues. The DNA for the CDR3 is TGTGCCAGCCCCGTGGCGAACACCGGGGAGCTGTTTTTT. Protein product: CASPVANTGELFF.

V usage is TRBV6-4 and J usage is TRBJ1-1; D unclear. The germline gives CDR1 MRHNA, CDR2 SNTAGT. CDR3 length: 15 residues. Trimming removed 4 bases at V and 0 bases at J, with 12 bases between. CDR3 coding DNA: TGTGCCAGCAGTGCCAGCGGGGAATTGAACACTGAAGCTTTCTTT. This codes for CASSASGELNTEAFF.

J is TRBJ2-7 and V is TRBV11-2, with 8 bases fitting TRBD1. CDR3 length: 15 amino acids. The V gene end was trimmed by 5 bases and the J gene end by 5 bases; junction bases not matched to a gene: 11. CDR1 SGHAT and CDR2 FQNNGV come from the germline V gene. This chain's CDR3 is CASSDRQGIVHEQYF. In DNA form, the CDR3 reads TGTGCCAGCAGCGATAGACAGGGGATTGTCCACGAGCAGTACTTC.

This clonotype was seen only a few times. V gene TRBV7-9 combines with J gene TRBJ1-4; D gene ambiguous. Germline V gene data show CDR1 as SEHNR and CDR2 as FQNEAQ (reference sequence). V lost 5 bases, J lost 8 bases, and 15 bases lay in between. This CDR3 is 14 amino acids long. The CDR3 spells CASSRTILGEKLFF. In DNA, the CDR3 is TGTGCCAGCAGCCGGACCATTTTAGGGGAAAAACTGTTTTTT.

This clonotype was counted many times. V usage is TRBV29-1 and J usage is TRBJ2-5; unclear D gene. Per the germline V gene, CDR1 is SQVTM and CDR2 is ANQGSEA. Trimming left V 8 bases short and J 5 bases short, with 15 bases between. The CDR3 extends over 12 amino acids. The CDR3: CSPRAGLETQYF. The CDR3 nucleotides read TGCAGCCCCCGAGCTGGGCTGGAGACCCAGTACTTC.

This clonotype was counted a few times. The rearrangement links TRBV2 to TRBJ1-6; 9 positions match TRBD1. The CDR3 extends over 14 amino acids. Looked up from germline, CDR1 is SNHLY and CDR2 is FYNNEI. Losses at the gene ends were 8 bases for V and 4 bases for J; bases not matched to a gene: 3. In nucleotides, the CDR3 is TGTGCCAGCCAAGGGACAGGGTATAATTCACCCCTCCACTTT. Translated: CASQGTGYNSPLHF.

This clonotype was seen more than once but under ten times. The CDR3 DNA reads as TGTGCCAGCAGTTGGTCCTACCGCGAAGGAAATGAGCAGTTCTTC. This encodes CASSWSYREGNEQFF. The chain employs TRBV6-5 and TRBJ2-1; no definite D call. Germline V gives CDR1 MNHEY, CDR2 SVGAGI. The CDR3 contains 15 residues. V was clipped by 4 bases and J by 7 bases, with 17 bases between them.

The chain combines TRBV5-1 with TRBJ2-1, with 7 bases aligning to TRBD1. Trimming cost V 2 bases and J 9 bases; bases outside gene matches: 5. This CDR3 contains 13 residues. Germline V gene sequence: CDR1 SGHRS, CDR2 YFSETQ. CDR3 nucleotides: TGCGCCAGCAGCTTTGACAGGGTTGGTGAGCAGTTCTTC. It translates to CASSFDRVGEQFF.

This clonotype has a handful of counts. This chain uses TRBV30 with TRBJ2-3; 12 bases line up with TRBD2. Trimming removed 2 bases from V and 0 bases from J; junction bases left unmatched: 12. This CDR3 region has 19 residues. Germline V CDR1 and CDR2: GTSNPN, SVGIG (reference sequence). The DNA for the CDR3 is TGTGCCTGGAGTCTTGGTCGGACTAGCGGGGATCCAAGCACAGATACGCAGTATTTT. Its translation: CAWSLGRTSGDPSTDTQYF. Combining the CDR3 with reference TRBV30 and TRBJ2-3 gives the whole variable domain SQTIHQWPATLVQPVGSPLSLECTVEGTSNPNLYWYRQAAGRGLQLLFYSVGIGQISSEVPQNLSASRPQDRQFILSSKKLLLSDSGFYLCAWSLGRTSGDPSTDTQYFGPGTRLTVL.

The chain is built from TRBV19 and TRBJ2-3, with 7 bases aligning to TRBD2. Losses at the gene ends were 5 bases for V and 2 bases for J; bases not matched to a gene: 7. The length of the CDR3 is 15 residues. Germline V gene data show CDR1 as LNHDA and CDR2 as SQIVND (reference sequence). CDR3 DNA: TGTGCCAGTAGTCGTAAGCGGGGAACCACAGATACGCAGTATTTT. It translates to CASSRKRGTTDTQYF. Complete variable domain (other parts from reference TRBV19 and TRBJ2-3): DGGITQSPKYLFRKEGQNVTLSCEQNLNHDAMYWYRQDPGQGLRLIYYSQIVNDFQKGDIAEGYSVSREKKESFPLTVTSAQKNPTAFYLCASSRKRGTTDTQYFGPGTRLTVL.

The table lists this clonotype with a few counts. The chain has TRBV10-1 and TRBJ2-3; 11 nucleotides align to TRBD2. The germline V gene encodes CDR1 WNHNN and CDR2 SYGVQD (reference sequence). This CDR3 spans 15 amino acids. The trim removed 2 bases at V and 6 bases at J, leaving 4 bases unmatched. CDR3 sequence reads: CASSEGLAGHDTQYF. The CDR3 DNA is TGCGCCAGCAGTGAGGGACTAGCGGGCCATGATACGCAGTATTTT.

This clonotype was observed many times. J is TRBJ2-7 and V is TRBV29-1; 11 nucleotides match TRBD2. J lost 1 base, V lost 7 bases, and 9 bases had no gene match. The length of the CDR3 is 15 residues. Germline V gives CDR1 SQVTM, CDR2 ANQGSEA. The CDR3 region is CSANHGTSGSYEQYF. The DNA of the CDR3 is TGCAGCGCCAACCACGGGACTAGCGGTTCCTACGAGCAGTACTTC.

The chain employs TRBV3-1 and TRBJ2-5; D is undetermined. V lost 0 bases to trimming and J lost 4 bases, with 12 bases between them. The CDR3 spans 15 residues. CDR1 and CDR2 from the germline V gene are LGHDT and YNNKEL (reference sequence). The CDR3 DNA sequence: TGTGCCAGCAGCCAAGAGGTTTCGTCGACAGAGACCCAGTACTTC. Residues: CASSQEVSSTETQYF.